One sample yielded the 23 T cell receptor beta chains listed below, sequenced in a study of identical twins. MiXCR, run by TCRdb on the 5' RACE reads, gives a single entry per CDR3 protein. This sample carries a few hundred thousand distinct CDR3 sequences, 20% to 25% of them seen once, and the ten largest clones take 2.5% to 3.5%. The data also belong to a second study, concerning T cells expressing NK-cell markers.

Source material: CD4+ T cells sorted from blood. These receptors were obtained from a woman under 30 in good health.

CDR3 nucleotides: TGTGCCAGCAGTGGAATAGCGCGATCCCAAGAGACCCAGTACTTC. This gives the protein CASSGIARSQETQYF. The chain joins TRBV11-2 to TRBJ2-5; a weak D match, TRBD2 (5 bases). CDR3 size: 15 residues. Trimming cost V 6 bases and J 1 base, with 15 bases left between them. Germline V CDR1 and CDR2: SGHAT, FQNNGV.

This clonotype was observed at least ten times. The gene calls are TRBV29-1 and TRBJ2-1, with D possibly called TRBD1 or TRBD2 (5 bases each). The CDR3 runs 15 residues. CDR1 is SQVTM, CDR2 ANQGSEA, per germline. With 7 bases removed from V and 5 bases from J, the gap between germline ends came to 21 bases. Here the CDR3 DNA reads TGCAGCGCTGGAGCAGGGTGGGGGATGAACAATGAGCAGTTCTTC. It encodes CSAGAGWGMNNEQFF.

The genes are TRBV5-5 and TRBJ1-1; 7 bases are a match to TRBD1. Per the germline V gene, CDR1 is SGHKS and CDR2 is YYEKEE (reference sequence). CDR3 length equals 12 residues. The V segment lost 2 bases and the J segment 10 bases; nucleotides outside the gene matches: 5. Here the CDR3 DNA reads TGTGCCAGCAGCTTCCGGGACAGAACAGCTTTCTTT. Translating gives CASSFRDRTAFF.

The rearrangement uses TRBV20-1 and TRBJ2-1; D may be TRBD2 (6 bases). This CDR3 has 13 amino acids. The germline V gene encodes CDR1 DFQATT and CDR2 SNEGSKA (reference sequence). V was cut by 4 bases and J by 2 bases, with 9 bases left in between. Here the CDR3 reads CSAKGLAYNEQFF. The CDR3 DNA sequence: TGCAGTGCTAAGGGACTGGCCTACAATGAGCAGTTCTTC.

This clonotype was observed many times. The chain couples TRBV5-6 to TRBJ2-1, with TRBD2 matching over 11 bases. Germline CDR1 is SGHDT and CDR2 is YYEEEE. The CDR3 is 16 amino acids. V lost 3 bases and J lost 7; bases outside the gene matches: 9. The CDR3 nucleotides are TGTGCCAGCAGCTCTAGCGGGAGGTCCCTGGGGAATGAGCAGTTCTTC. It yields the protein CASSSSGRSLGNEQFF.

This chain uses TRBV7-9 with TRBJ2-1; the D call may be TRBD1 or TRBD2 (5 bases each). Germline V lookup: CDR1 SEHNR, CDR2 FQNEAQ (reference sequence). With 6 bases removed from V and 5 bases from J, the gap between germline ends came to 11 bases. The CDR3 loop spans 13 amino acids. This CDR3 reads CASRLGADNEQFF. CDR3 bases: TGTGCCAGCAGACTAGGGGCAGACAATGAGCAGTTCTTC.

Ten or more counts support this clonotype. The V gene is TRBV5-1, the J gene TRBJ2-1; D remains unclear. This CDR3 is built from 15 residues. Germline assignment: CDR1 SGHRS and CDR2 YFSETQ. The V end was cut by 4 bases, the J end by 6 bases, with 17 bases between. The CDR3 sequence is CASSPGHSAINEQFF. The CDR3 region has the DNA TGCGCCAGCAGCCCGGGTCACAGCGCGATCAATGAGCAGTTCTTC.

This clonotype was observed a single time. This chain uses TRBV20-1 with TRBJ2-3, with D uncertain. CDR1 is DFQATT, CDR2 SNEGSKA, per germline (reference sequence). V lost 2 bases, J lost 3 bases, and 9 bases lay in between. This CDR3 has 13 residues. For the CDR3, the DNA is TGCAGTGCTAGACCGACCGGTACAGATACGCAGTATTTT. Amino acid sequence: CSARPTGTDTQYF.

The rearrangement uses TRBV20-1 and TRBJ1-6; possibly TRBD1 for D (5 bases). The CDR3 consists of 14 residues. Trimming took off 3 bases at V and 9 bases at J, with 15 bases between the two ends. Germline CDR1 is DFQATT and CDR2 is SNEGSKA (reference sequence). CDR3 in amino acids: CSARGQGLGSPLHF. DNA of the CDR3: TGCAGTGCTAGGGGTCAGGGATTAGGTTCACCCCTCCACTTT.

The chain recombines TRBV7-9 with TRBJ2-1; TRBD2 aligns across 9 bases. This CDR3 has 17 amino acids. J was trimmed by 9 bases and V by 5 bases; bases with no gene match: 17. CDR1 and CDR2 (germline): SEHNR, FQNEAQ (reference sequence). The CDR3, as DNA: TGTGCCAGCAGCCTAGTAAGAACAGCGGGGGGTACGGGTGAGCAGTTCTTC. Translating gives CASSLVRTAGGTGEQFF.

The chain couples TRBV11-2 to TRBJ1-1, with a weak D call TRBD1 (6 bases). Germline-derived CDR1 and CDR2 are SGHAT and FQNNGV. CDR3 length equals 14 residues. V lost 3 bases and J lost 10, with 18 bases in between. This chain's CDR3 is CASSLHRETGTAFF. The CDR3, as DNA: TGTGCCAGCAGCTTGCACAGGGAAACGGGCACAGCTTTCTTT.

This clonotype was seen more than once but under ten times. V and J are TRBV7-2 and TRBJ1-2, with D uncertain. This CDR3 is 13 amino acids long. V dropped 2 bases and J dropped 7 bases, with 11 bases sitting between them. Germline-derived CDR1 and CDR2 are SGHTA and FQGNSA. Here the CDR3 DNA reads TGTGCCAGCAGCTTATCACCAGAAACTGGCTACACCTTC. It translates to CASSLSPETGYTF.

There are a few counts of this clonotype. V and J are TRBV9 and TRBJ2-3; D might be TRBD1 (6 bases). This CDR3 has 18 amino acids. V lost 0 bases and J lost 3, with 20 bases in between. Germline V lookup: CDR1 SGDLS, CDR2 YYNGEE. The CDR3 here is CASSVDPPQWGPTDTQYF. CDR3 DNA sequence: TGTGCCAGCAGCGTAGATCCCCCTCAATGGGGGCCGACAGATACGCAGTATTTT.

This clonotype was counted at least ten times. The chain employs TRBV7-9 and TRBJ2-7; D gene ambiguous. The CDR3 is made up of 12 amino acids. Germline CDR1 reads SEHNR; CDR2 reads FQNEAQ (reference sequence). V lost 5 bases and J 0 bases, leaving 5 bases between the germline ends. CDR3 sequence: CASSPSSYEQYF. CDR3 DNA sequence: TGTGCCAGCAGCCCGAGCTCCTACGAGCAGTACTTC. Supplemented by reference TRBV7-9 and TRBJ2-7, the full variable domain reads DTGVSQNPRHKITKRGQNVTFRCDPISEHNRLYWYRQTLGQGPEFLTYFQNEAQLEKSRLLSDRFSAERPKGSFSTLEIQRTEQGDSAMYLCASSPSSYEQYFGPGTRLTVT.

The V gene is TRBV5-1, the J gene TRBJ1-2; no definite D call. The CDR3 spans 15 residues. V lost 0 bases to trimming and J lost 4 bases, with 13 bases between them. Germline V CDR1 and CDR2: SGHRS, YFSETQ. The CDR3 DNA is TGCGCCAGCAGCTTGGCCGGGGTCAGCGTCTATGGCTACACCTTC. Translating it yields CASSLAGVSVYGYTF.

The chain combines TRBV12-3 or TRBV12-4 with TRBJ2-3, with D perhaps assigned TRBD1 or TRBD2 (5 bases each). Trimming took off 7 bases at V and 0 bases at J, with 14 bases between the two ends. The CDR3 is 15 residues long. This CDR3 is CASNPYGGSTDTQYF. The CDR3 DNA is TGTGCCAGCAATCCTTATGGGGGAAGCACAGATACGCAGTATTTT.

The chain recombines TRBV20-1 with TRBJ1-3; 7 bases are shared with TRBD1. The length of the CDR3 is 12 residues. Germline V gives CDR1 DFQATT, CDR2 SNEGSKA (reference sequence). V was pared by 8 bases and J by 2 bases, with 3 bases of the junction left unmatched. The CDR3 region has the DNA TGCAGTTACCAGGGGGCTGGAAACACCATATATTTT. Residues: CSYQGAGNTIYF.

This chain links TRBV29-1 with TRBJ1-1, with D unclear. Trimming removed 7 bases at V and 10 bases at J, with 13 bases between. The CDR3 is 10 amino acids. Germline CDR1 SQVTM, CDR2 ANQGSEA. CDR3 loop: CSAVESRAFF. The CDR3 bases are TGCAGCGCTGTTGAATCGAGAGCTTTCTTT.

The genes are TRBV10-3 and TRBJ2-3; TRBD1 aligns across 9 bases. The CDR3 is 18 residues long. Per germline, CDR1 ENHRY and CDR2 SYGVKD. J lost 2 bases, V lost 0 bases, and 9 bases had no gene match. For the CDR3, the DNA is TGTGCCATCAGTGAGTCCTCGTGGACAGGGGCTGACACAGATACGCAGTATTTT. Translation: CAISESSWTGADTDTQYF.

There are a few counts of this clonotype. V is TRBV7-8 and J is TRBJ2-1; D may match TRBD1 or TRBD2 (5 bases each). Germline CDR1 and CDR2: SGHVS and FQNEAQ. CDR3 length equals 16 residues. The V and J ends lost 5 bases and 5 bases respectively, with 19 bases between them. CDR3 in amino acids: CASSPVGRQGDNEQFF. CDR3 nucleotide sequence: TGTGCCAGCAGCCCCGTAGGGCGGCAGGGAGACAATGAGCAGTTCTTC.

The genes are TRBV7-9 and TRBJ2-7; D gene ambiguous. V shed 5 bases and J shed 0 bases, with 11 bases lying between them. Germline CDR1 and CDR2: SEHNR and FQNEAQ (reference sequence). This CDR3 spans 14 amino acids. In DNA, the CDR3 is TGTGCCAGCAGCAGACCTTCCCGCTCCTACGAGCAGTACTTC. It is translated as CASSRPSRSYEQYF.

Only a few counts were recorded for this clonotype. The V call is TRBV7-2, the J call TRBJ2-7, with D hard to call. There are 12 residues in the CDR3. Between the trimmed V and J ends, which lost 5 bases and 9 bases, there was a span of 14 bases. Germline CDR1 SGHTA, CDR2 FQGNSA. The CDR3 here is CASSSSRLGQYF. DNA of the CDR3: TGTGCCAGCAGCAGCAGTAGGTTGGGGCAGTACTTC.

The chain carries TRBV7-9 and TRBJ2-7; 8 bases map to TRBD2. Losses at the gene ends were 10 bases for V and 6 bases for J; bases not matched to a gene: 11. CDR1 is SEHNR and CDR2 is FQNEAQ in the germline V gene (reference sequence). The CDR3 has 13 amino acids. The CDR3 bases are TGTGCCACCGCTGTAGCGGGGACCAGCGAGCAGTACTTC. Translated, it gives CATAVAGTSEQYF.